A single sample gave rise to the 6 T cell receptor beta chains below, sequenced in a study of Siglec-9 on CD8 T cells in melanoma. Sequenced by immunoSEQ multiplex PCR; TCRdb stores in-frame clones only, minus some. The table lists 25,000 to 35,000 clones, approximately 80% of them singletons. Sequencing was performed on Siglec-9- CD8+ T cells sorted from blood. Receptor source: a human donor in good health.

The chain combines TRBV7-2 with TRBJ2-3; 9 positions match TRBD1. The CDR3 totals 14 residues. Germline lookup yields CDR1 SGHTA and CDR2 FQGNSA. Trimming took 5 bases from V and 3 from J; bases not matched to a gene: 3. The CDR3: CASSTGGATDTQYF. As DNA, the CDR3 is TGTGCCAGCAGCACAGGGGGCGCGACAGATACGCAGTATTTT.

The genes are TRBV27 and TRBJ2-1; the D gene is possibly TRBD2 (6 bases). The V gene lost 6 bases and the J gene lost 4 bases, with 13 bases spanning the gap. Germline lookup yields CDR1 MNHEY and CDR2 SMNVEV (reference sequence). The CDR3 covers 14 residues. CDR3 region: CASSLSGSYNEQFF. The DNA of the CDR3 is TGTGCCAGCAGCCTTAGCGGTTCATACAATGAGCAGTTCTTC.

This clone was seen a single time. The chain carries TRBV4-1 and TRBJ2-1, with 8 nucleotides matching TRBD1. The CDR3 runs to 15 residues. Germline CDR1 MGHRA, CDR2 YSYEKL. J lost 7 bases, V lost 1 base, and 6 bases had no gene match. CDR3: CASSQGVRGRNEQFF. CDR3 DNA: TGCGCCAGCAGCCAAGGAGTCAGGGGGCGGAATGAGCAGTTCTTC.

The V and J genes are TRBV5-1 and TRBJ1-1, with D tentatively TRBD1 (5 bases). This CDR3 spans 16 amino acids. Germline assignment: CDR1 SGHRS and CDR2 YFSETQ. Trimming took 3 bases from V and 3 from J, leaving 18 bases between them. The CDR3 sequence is CASSSQGAVTYTEAFF. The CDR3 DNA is TGCGCCAGCAGCTCCCAAGGGGCTGTAACGTACACTGAAGCTTTCTTT.

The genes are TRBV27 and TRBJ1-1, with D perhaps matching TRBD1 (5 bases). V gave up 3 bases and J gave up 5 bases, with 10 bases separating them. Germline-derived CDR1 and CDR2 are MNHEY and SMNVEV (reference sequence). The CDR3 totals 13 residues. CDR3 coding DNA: TGTGCCAGCAGTTTGGACCGGGGGACTGAAGCTTTCTTT. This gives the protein CASSLDRGTEAFF.

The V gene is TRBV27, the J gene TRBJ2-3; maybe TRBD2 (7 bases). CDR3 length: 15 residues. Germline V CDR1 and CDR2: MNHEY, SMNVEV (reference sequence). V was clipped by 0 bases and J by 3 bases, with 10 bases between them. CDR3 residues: CASSLSGRGTDTQYF. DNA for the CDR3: TGTGCCAGCAGTTTATCGGGGAGGGGGACAGATACGCAGTATTTT.